The 8 T cell receptor beta chains presented below share a single source sample, sequenced in a study of blood T cell repertoires in COVID-19. Sequenced by immunoSEQ multiplex PCR; TCRdb stores in-frame clones only, minus some. The sample comprises over 200,000 clones, around 80% of which are singletons, and under 30% rests with the top ten. What was sequenced was peripheral blood. All receptors come from a man aged 40-49 years with acute or convalescent COVID-19.

The chain combines TRBV4-2 with TRBJ2-7; 7 positions agree with TRBD2. The germline V gene encodes CDR1 LGHNA and CDR2 YNFKEQ. V shed 1 base, J shed 3 bases, and the junction held 9 bases outside the gene matches. This CDR3 is built from 16 residues. The CDR3 protein is CASSQAELATNYEQYF. The CDR3 DNA reads as TGTGCCAGCAGCCAAGCCGAACTAGCGACCAACTACGAGCAGTACTTC.

The sample holds a few counts of this clone. The chain recombines TRBV6-5 with TRBJ2-7, with 9 bases fitting TRBD1. Trimming cost V 6 bases and J 4 bases; bases outside gene matches: 4. Germline CDR1 and CDR2: MNHEY and SVGAGI. CDR3 size: 13 residues. The CDR3 loop is CASSGTGRYEQYF. The CDR3 DNA follows: TGTGCCAGCAGCGGGACAGGGCGGTACGAGCAGTACTTC.

This clone occurred a few times. This chain links TRBV28 with TRBJ1-2, with D perhaps TRBD1 (6 bases). V was cut by 5 bases and J by 5 bases, with 9 bases left in between. Germline V lookup: CDR1 MDHEN, CDR2 SYDVKM. This CDR3 has 12 residues. The CDR3 loop reads CASSLTGYGYTF. The DNA of the CDR3 is TGTGCCAGCAGTCTAACAGGGTATGGCTACACCTTC.

The chain couples TRBV28 to TRBJ2-4, with a tentative D call TRBD1 (6 bases). The CDR3 loop spans 15 amino acids. Germline V lookup: CDR1 MDHEN, CDR2 SYDVKM. V was cut by 6 bases and J by 3 bases, with 15 bases left in between. CDR3 sequence (DNA): TGTGCCAGCAGCCAGAACAGGGACGGCAAAAACATTCAGTACTTC. Its protein product is CASSQNRDGKNIQYF.

The V call is TRBV6-1, the J call TRBJ2-5; TRBD2 aligns across 7 bases. Per germline, CDR1 MNHNS and CDR2 SASEGT. The CDR3 spans 15 residues. The J segment lost 2 bases and the V segment lost 2 bases, leaving 5 bases of the junction unmatched. The CDR3 loop is CASSESWTSQETQYF. Written as DNA, the CDR3 is TGTGCCAGCAGTGAATCTTGGACTAGTCAAGAGACCCAGTACTTC.

The chain employs TRBV5-1 and TRBJ2-1; 13 nucleotides agree with TRBD2. This CDR3 is built from 18 residues. Trimming at V came to 4 bases and at J to 7 bases, leaving 14 bases not matched to a gene. The germline V gene encodes CDR1 SGHRS and CDR2 YFSETQ. The CDR3 region is CASSLGPGTSGAPNEQFF. The DNA for the CDR3 is TGCGCCAGCAGCCTAGGCCCCGGGACTAGCGGGGCACCGAATGAGCAGTTCTTC.

The V call is TRBV4-1, the J call TRBJ1-1; 7 nucleotides agree with TRBD1. The CDR3 is made up of 17 amino acids. The germline CDR1 and CDR2 sequences are MGHRA and YSYEKL. With V trimmed by 2 bases and J by 4 bases, 13 bases remained unmatched. This CDR3 is CASSQTAVIQGFTEAFF. CDR3 in DNA: TGCGCCAGCAGCCAAACTGCCGTAATACAGGGGTTCACTGAAGCTTTCTTT.

The chain uses TRBV9 and TRBJ2-2, with D possibly TRBD2 on 6 matching bases. V was shortened by 0 bases and J by 4 bases, with 13 bases between the two germline ends. The germline gives CDR1 SGDLS, CDR2 YYNGEE. The CDR3 length is 16 residues. The CDR3 loop reads CASSVDTGASTGELFF. The CDR3 bases are TGTGCCAGCAGCGTAGATACGGGAGCTAGCACCGGGGAGCTGTTTTTT.